The 20 T cell receptor beta chains given below trace back to one sample, sequenced in a study of blood T cell repertoires in COVID-19. Only in-frame clones appear in the TCRdb table, and some are missing; sequencing was by immunoSEQ multiplex PCR. The data hold fewer than 450,000 clones, with roughly 84% observed a single time. The sequenced material came from PBMCs or T cells enriched from blood (not recorded which). The receptors were gathered from a woman in her twenties or thirties who had recovered from COVID-19.

The gene calls are TRBV23-1 and TRBJ1-5; 7 bases align to TRBD1. TRBV23-1 is given ORF status, its function remaining uncertain. Trimming took 1 base from V and 4 from J; bases not matched to a gene: 16. CDR3 length equals 19 residues. CDR3 in DNA: TGCGCCAGCAGTCAATATTACAGGGGCACTAAAGGGCCTAATCAGCCCCAGCATTTT. Protein: CASSQYYRGTKGPNQPQHF.

The genes are TRBV28 and TRBJ1-1; 9 bases align to TRBD1. The CDR3 length is 12 residues. Trimming at V came to 4 bases and at J to 8 bases, leaving 2 bases not matched to a gene. Looked up from germline, CDR1 is MDHEN and CDR2 is SYDVKM. In nucleotides, the CDR3 is TGTGCCAGCAGTTCACAGGGGGCCGAAGCTTTCTTT. Encoded protein: CASSSQGAEAFF.

This clone has more than one count but fewer than ten. The chain joins TRBV12-2 to TRBJ2-3; the table assigns TRBD2, which was not confirmed against the DNA. TRBV12-2 represents a pseudogene. CDR3 size: 15 residues. The CDR3 sequence is CASRSGESPGDTQYF. The CDR3 DNA reads TGTGCAAGTCGCTCCGGGGAGTCACCCGGGGATACGCAGTATTTT.

The chain carries TRBV24-1 and TRBJ2-7; a weak D match, TRBD1 (6 bases). The V gene lost 5 bases and the J gene lost 1 base, with 17 bases spanning the gap. Germline values: CDR1 KGHDR, CDR2 SFDVKD. The CDR3 sequence is 16 residues long. CDR3 sequence reads: CATSAPTGPYSYEQYF. As DNA, the CDR3 is TGTGCCACCAGTGCCCCGACAGGTCCCTATTCCTACGAGCAGTACTTC.

J is TRBJ1-1 and V is TRBV29-1; D is unclear. Per the germline V gene, CDR1 is SQVTM and CDR2 is ANQGSEA. Trimming shortened V by 2 bases and J by 2 bases, and 15 bases separated the two germline ends. The CDR3 consists of 15 residues. The CDR3 DNA reads TGCAGCGTTGAACCAGGTTTCTCCGGTAACACTGAAGCTTTCTTT. The encoded protein is CSVEPGFSGNTEAFF.

The CDR3: CASSLWNTEAFF. CDR3 sequence (DNA): TGTGCCAGCAGCCTTTGGAACACTGAAGCTTTCTTT. The V and J genes are TRBV7-2 and TRBJ1-1; the D is unclear. Germline CDR1 and CDR2: SGHTA and FQGNSA. Trimming pared 5 bases from V and 1 base from J, leaving 5 bases between. This CDR3 is built from 12 residues.

The chain employs TRBV28 and TRBJ1-5, with D perhaps TRBD1 (5 bases). CDR3 length: 15 residues. Trimming removed 10 bases from V and 5 bases from J, with 21 bases in between. Germline CDR1 MDHEN, CDR2 SYDVKM. The CDR3, as DNA: TGTGCCACCAACGGGGGGACGAGGACCTATCAGCCCCAGCATTTT. It codes for CATNGGTRTYQPQHF.

The rearrangement uses TRBV7-9 and TRBJ1-1; D is perhaps TRBD1 (6 bases). Germline V gene data show CDR1 as SEHNR and CDR2 as FQNEAQ (reference sequence). Deletions cut 5 bases from V and 4 bases from J, with 17 bases between. The CDR3 loop spans 15 amino acids. As DNA, the CDR3 is TGTGCCAGCAGCCATACACACAGGGTGATCACTGAAGCTTTCTTT. Its protein product is CASSHTHRVITEAFF.

The J gene is TRBJ1-5, the V gene TRBV7-2; D gene uncertain. V was cut by 1 base and J by 8 bases, with 9 bases left in between. Germline V gene sequence: CDR1 SGHTA, CDR2 FQGNSA. The CDR3 contains 13 residues. The chain's CDR3 is CASSLGEIEPQHF. CDR3 sequence (DNA): TGTGCCAGCAGCTTAGGAGAGATCGAGCCCCAGCATTTT.

This clone has only one observation. V gene TRBV5-4 combines with J gene TRBJ1-2; 10 positions agree with TRBD1. Unmatched junction bases numbered 10, after V lost 5 bases and J lost 3 bases. Germline CDR1 reads SGHNT; CDR2 reads YYREEE (reference sequence). The CDR3 contains 16 residues. The CDR3 DNA sequence: TGTGCCAGCAGGTCCGACCGGACAGGGGGGGACTATGGCTACACCTTC. It is translated as CASRSDRTGGDYGYTF.

As regards this clone: Other DNA sequences in the sample encode the same CDR3. The chain combines TRBV28 with TRBJ1-2; D is unclear. The V and J ends lost 2 bases and 4 bases respectively, with 5 bases between them. This CDR3 spans 12 amino acids. The germline V gene encodes CDR1 MDHEN and CDR2 SYDVKM. CDR3 in amino acids: CASSLGLYGYTF. CDR3 bases: TGTGCCAGCAGTTTAGGGCTCTATGGCTACACCTTC.

The rearrangement uses TRBV4-2 and TRBJ2-1; the match to TRBD2 covers 9 bases. Unmatched junction bases numbered 8, after V lost 0 bases and J lost 8 bases. Germline CDR1 is LGHNA and CDR2 is YNFKEQ. CDR3 length: 16 amino acids. The CDR3 protein is CASSQEFAGGPDEQFF. CDR3 in DNA: TGTGCCAGCAGCCAAGAATTTGCGGGGGGGCCAGATGAGCAGTTCTTC.

The chain couples TRBV10-1 to TRBJ2-3; the D gene is possibly TRBD1 (5 bases). The CDR3 totals 15 residues. Germline CDR1 reads WNHNN; CDR2 reads SYGVQD (reference sequence). With 3 bases removed from V and 0 bases from J, the gap between germline ends came to 10 bases. CDR3 sequence reads: CASSEYRPSTDTQYF. CDR3 in DNA: TGCGCCAGCAGTGAATACAGGCCAAGCACAGATACGCAGTATTTT.

The sample holds many counts of this clone. J is TRBJ2-2 and V is TRBV6-5; D is unresolved. CDR1 is MNHEY and CDR2 is SVGAGI in the germline V gene. CDR3 length: 12 amino acids. V lost 6 bases and J 4 bases, leaving 6 bases between the germline ends. CDR3 sequence reads: CASRSITGELFF. In nucleotides, the CDR3 is TGTGCCAGCAGAAGCATCACCGGGGAGCTGTTTTTT.

The genes are TRBV24-1 and TRBJ2-1, with a tentative D call TRBD1 (7 bases). The CDR3 totals 16 residues. The V gene lost 4 bases and the J gene lost 2 bases, with 14 bases spanning the gap. CDR1 is KGHDR and CDR2 is SFDVKD in the germline V gene. As DNA, the CDR3 is TGTGCCACCAGTGACAGGGACAGCGGGCCCTACAATGAGCAGTTCTTC. Protein product: CATSDRDSGPYNEQFF.

V gene TRBV19 combines with J gene TRBJ2-7; 8 bases fit TRBD1. Germline V CDR1 and CDR2: LNHDA, SQIVND (reference sequence). The CDR3 consists of 14 residues. V gave up 4 bases and J gave up 2 bases; unmatched junction bases: 4. Written as DNA, the CDR3 is TGTGCCAGTAGTAAAGGACAGGGAACCTACGAGCAGTACTTC. Its protein product is CASSKGQGTYEQYF.

The chain recombines TRBV5-4 with TRBJ1-1, with 7 bases aligning to TRBD1. This CDR3 is 14 amino acids long. V shed 2 bases, J shed 0 bases, and the junction held 1 base outside the gene matches. Germline lookup yields CDR1 SGHNT and CDR2 YYREEE (reference sequence). In DNA, the CDR3 is TGTGCCAGCAGCTTCCAGGGGGTGAACACTGAAGCTTTCTTT. Translated, it gives CASSFQGVNTEAFF.

The gene calls are TRBV9 and TRBJ1-2; no clear D gene. This CDR3 comprises 15 residues. V lost 4 bases, J lost 3 bases, and 16 bases lay in between. The germline V gene has CDR1 SGDLS and CDR2 YYNGEE. The CDR3 loop reads CASSSPRDYYYGYTF. The CDR3 DNA follows: TGTGCCAGCAGCTCCCCGAGGGATTACTACTATGGCTACACCTTC.

V usage is TRBV6-5 and J usage is TRBJ1-6, with TRBD1 matching 7 bases. The CDR3 loop spans 13 amino acids. CDR1 is MNHEY and CDR2 is SVGAGI in the germline V gene. With V trimmed by 6 bases and J by 8 bases, 4 bases remained unmatched. CDR3 protein: CASRHDRDSPLHF. CDR3 DNA sequence: TGTGCCAGCAGACACGACAGGGATTCACCCCTCCACTTT.

This chain links TRBV7-2 with TRBJ1-1, with D perhaps matching TRBD1 (5 bases). This CDR3 region has 13 residues. The germline V gene encodes CDR1 SGHTA and CDR2 FQGNSA. Trimming stripped 5 bases from V and 5 bases from J, with 12 bases between. The CDR3 DNA sequence: TGTGCCAGCAGCCGCGGGAGGGGAACTGAAGCTTTCTTT. This sequence encodes CASSRGRGTEAFF.